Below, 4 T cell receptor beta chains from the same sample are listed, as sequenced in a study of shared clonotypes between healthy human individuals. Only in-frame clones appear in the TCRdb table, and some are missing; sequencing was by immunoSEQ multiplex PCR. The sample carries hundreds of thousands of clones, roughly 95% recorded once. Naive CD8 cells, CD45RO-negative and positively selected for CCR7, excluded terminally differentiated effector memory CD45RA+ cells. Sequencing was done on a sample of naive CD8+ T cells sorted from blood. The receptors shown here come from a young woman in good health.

As DNA, the CDR3 is TGTGCCAGTCGGACAGAAGAAAAACTGTTTTTT. This gives the protein CASRTEEKLFF. The rearrangement links TRBV25-1 to TRBJ1-4; TRBD1 might be the D (6 bases). Trimming removed 9 bases from V and 8 bases from J, with 10 bases in between. The CDR3 has 11 residues. The germline CDR1 and CDR2 sequences are MGHDK and SYGVNS. The full variable domain, with the rest looked up from reference TRBV25-1 and TRBJ1-4, is EADIYQTPRYLVIGTGKKITLECSQTMGHDKMYWYQQDPGMELHLIHYSYGVNSTEKGDLSSESTVSRIRTEHFPLTLESARPSHTSQYLCASRTEEKLFFGSGTQLSVL.

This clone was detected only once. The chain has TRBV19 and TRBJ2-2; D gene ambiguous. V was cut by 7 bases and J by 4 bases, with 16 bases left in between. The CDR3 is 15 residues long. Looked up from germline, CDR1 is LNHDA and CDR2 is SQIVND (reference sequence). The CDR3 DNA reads TGTGCCAGTACGGCAGCCCAAACCAGCACCGGGGAGCTGTTTTTT. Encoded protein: CASTAAQTSTGELFF.

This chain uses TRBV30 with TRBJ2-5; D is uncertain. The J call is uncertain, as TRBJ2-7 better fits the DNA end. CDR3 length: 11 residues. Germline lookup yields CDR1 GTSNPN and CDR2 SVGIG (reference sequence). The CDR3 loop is CAWSVSYEQYF. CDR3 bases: TGTGCCTGGAGTGTATCCTACGAGCAGTACTTC.

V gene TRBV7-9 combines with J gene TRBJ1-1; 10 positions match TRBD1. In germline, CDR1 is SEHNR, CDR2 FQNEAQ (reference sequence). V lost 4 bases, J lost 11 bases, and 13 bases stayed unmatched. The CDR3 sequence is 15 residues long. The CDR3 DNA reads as TGTGCCAGCAGCTCAGCCGGGACAGGGGTCTTGGGGGCTTTCTTT. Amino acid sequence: CASSSAGTGVLGAFF.